This T cell receptor beta chain was captured in a study of cytomegalovirus exposure and HLA in healthy donors. Background on the study: There were 300 to 400 genotyped donors. Of these, 81% fell in the genetic ancestry cluster associated with self-reported Caucasian donors.

The PCR contained 60 Vbeta and 13 Jbeta primers. Only in-frame clones appear in the TCRdb table, and some are missing; sequencing was by immunoSEQ multiplex PCR. The sample carries roughly 110,000 clones, roughly two thirds recorded once. On this clone: The antigen is unknown.

General study results and limits: Later analysis placed DRB1 highest and HLA-C lowest in TCR association rates, which differed by HLA locus.

Per germline, CDR1 MNHNS and CDR2 SASEGT. This CDR3 region has 18 residues. The trim removed 3 bases at V and 0 bases at J, leaving 5 bases unmatched. This TCR came from a female donor in good health and CMV-seronegative. The rearrangement uses TRBV6-1 and TRBJ2-1; 13 bases match TRBD2. Sample: PBMCs. The CDR3 reads CASSERLAGGPSYNEQFF. CDR3 nucleotides: TGTGCCAGCAGTGAGAGACTAGCGGGAGGCCCCTCCTACAATGAGCAGTTCTTC.